These T cell receptor beta chains were read from a single sample in a study of T cells in Graves' hyperthyroidism and ophthalmopathy. TCRdb reanalysed the multiplex PCR reads using MiXCR and keeps one entry per CDR3 protein. The table records about 400,000 distinct CDR3 sequences, roughly 14% of them present only once. The sequencing sample was made of blood. Every receptor here comes from a man younger than 30 with Graves' ophthalmopathy. Both conserved end residues are part of each CDR3. D genes are given only for firm matches. Rows may omit the clone size; those that give it use once, few, many or a size class.

v_gene	j_gene	abundance	d_gene	CDR3aa	CDR3nt
TRBV7-9	TRBJ2-7	many	.	CASSFKSSYEQYF	TGTGCCAGCAGCTTCAAAAGCTCCTACGAGCAGTACTTC
TRBV10-2	TRBJ2-2	.	.	CASSEDSGANTGELFF	TGCGCCAGCAGTGAGGACTCGGGGGCGAACACCGGGGAGCTGTTTTTT
TRBV19	TRBJ1-5	.	TRBD1	CASSIGTGPNQPQHF	TGTGCCAGTAGTATAGGGACAGGGCCCAATCAGCCCCAGCATTTT
TRBV10-3	TRBJ1-6	many	.	CAISKDSNSPLHF	TGTGCCATCAGTAAGGACAGTAATTCACCCCTCCACTTT
TRBV27	TRBJ2-5	many	TRBD2	CASSLDASGVQETQYF	TGTGCCAGCAGTTTAGACGCTAGCGGGGTCCAAGAGACCCAGTACTTC
TRBV29-1	TRBJ1-1	many	.	CSVESQGFTEAFF	TGCAGCGTTGAAAGCCAGGGGTTCACTGAAGCTTTCTTT
TRBV2	TRBJ2-7	few	.	CASTAISGDTISYEQYF	TGTGCCAGCACAGCTATTTCTGGGGACACCATCTCCTACGAGCAGTACTTC
TRBV6-4	TRBJ2-7	few	.	CASSGPTEEQYF	TGTGCCAGTTCCGGGCCAACCGAGGAGCAGTACTTC
TRBV6-2/TRBV6-3	TRBJ2-1	.	TRBD2	CASSYRLAGGWFF	TGTGCCAGCAGTTACAGACTAGCGGGGGGGTGGTTCTTC
TRBV6-2/TRBV6-3	TRBJ1-2	few	.	CASSYKELHAYYGYTF	TGTGCCAGCAGTTACAAGGAGTTGCATGCCTACTATGGCTACACCTTC
TRBV20-1	TRBJ2-5	few	.	CSARTPHSQETQYF	TGCAGTGCTAGAACCCCCCACAGCCAAGAGACCCAGTACTTC
TRBV29-1	TRBJ2-1	few	TRBD2	CSVEAPGTRVEQFF	TGCAGCGTTGAAGCCCCCGGGACTAGGGTAGAGCAGTTCTTC
TRBV20-1	TRBJ2-3	many	TRBD1	CSAPDRGSSTDTQYF	TGCAGTGCTCCCGACAGGGGGTCTAGCACAGATACGCAGTATTTT
TRBV4-1	TRBJ1-2	many	TRBD1	CASSPGQGADYGYTF	TGCGCCAGCAGCCCAGGACAGGGGGCAGACTATGGCTACACCTTC
TRBV20-1	TRBJ1-4	many	.	CSARGWKISTNEKLFF	TGCAGTGCTAGGGGGTGGAAGATATCAACTAATGAAAAACTGTTTTTT
TRBV20-1	TRBJ1-1	few	.	CSARLLTRGAFF	TGCAGTGCTAGATTGCTCACACGGGGAGCTTTCTTT
TRBV11-2	TRBJ2-5	many	.	CASSQRLGNQETQYF	TGTGCCAGCAGCCAACGACTAGGGAACCAAGAGACCCAGTACTTC
TRBV6-1	TRBJ2-5	many	.	CASSERTAGANEYF	TGTGCCAGCAGTGAACGAACGGCAGGAGCCAACGAGTACTTC
TRBV7-9	TRBJ2-7	.	TRBD2	CASSGLAGGEYEQYF	TGTGCCAGCAGCGGACTAGCGGGAGGCGAATACGAGCAGTACTTC
TRBV6-2/TRBV6-3	TRBJ2-5	.	.	CASSYPRRGLETQYF	TGTGCCAGCAGTTACCCACGTCGGGGCCTGGAGACCCAGTACTTC
TRBV2	TRBJ1-4	many	.	CASSEARGNEKLFF	TGTGCCAGCAGTGAAGCAAGGGGGAATGAAAAACTGTTTTTT
TRBV7-9	TRBJ2-2	many	.	CASATVTGNTGELFF	TGTGCCAGCGCGACTGTGACAGGGAACACCGGGGAGCTGTTTTTT
TRBV18	TRBJ1-1	many	TRBD1	CASSYNGQGALDTEAFF	TGTGCCAGCTCATATAATGGACAGGGCGCTCTCGACACTGAAGCTTTCTTT
TRBV6-1	TRBJ1-5	many	.	CASSSVAVNQPQHF	TGTGCCAGCAGTTCCGTCGCGGTCAATCAGCCCCAGCATTTT
TRBV29-1	TRBJ2-1	many	.	CSVEDLSPHNEQFF	TGCAGCGTTGAAGATCTTAGTCCACACAATGAGCAGTTCTTC
TRBV29-1	TRBJ2-7	few	TRBD1	CSVRTGVGEQYF	TGCAGCGTTCGGACAGGGGTGGGCGAGCAGTACTTC
TRBV24-1	TRBJ2-1	.	TRBD2	CATSPGLLSYNEQFF	TGTGCCACCAGTCCGGGACTACTCTCCTACAATGAGCAGTTCTTC
TRBV20-1	TRBJ2-7	many	.	CSASFRVGEQYF	TGCAGTGCTAGCTTCAGGGTAGGGGAGCAGTACTTC
TRBV2	TRBJ2-7	few	.	CASKRGLVPYEQYF	TGTGCCTCGAAACGGGGACTGGTCCCCTACGAGCAGTACTTC
TRBV20-1	TRBJ1-1	many	.	CSARDYRSDTEAFF	TGCAGTGCTAGAGATTATCGCAGCGACACTGAAGCTTTCTTT
TRBV27	TRBJ1-3	many	.	CASKGLAAGNTIYF	TGTGCCAGCAAGGGCTTGGCAGCTGGAAACACCATATATTTT
TRBV30	TRBJ1-6	.	.	CAQTGEQGRNSPLHF	TGTGCCCAGACCGGGGAACAGGGAAGGAATTCACCCCTCCACTTT
TRBV19	TRBJ1-1	.	.	CASSPGWGAGVNTEAFF	TGTGCCAGTAGTCCAGGGTGGGGGGCAGGGGTGAACACTGAAGCTTTCTTT
TRBV19	TRBJ2-1	few	.	CASSSTASSYNEQFF	TGTGCCAGTAGTTCGACAGCGAGCTCCTACAATGAGCAGTTCTTC
TRBV7-6	TRBJ2-7	many	.	CASSPATFYEQYF	TGTGCCAGCAGCCCCGCGACCTTCTACGAGCAGTACTTC
TRBV11-2	TRBJ2-5	many	.	CASSFGGEETQYF	TGTGCCAGCAGCTTTGGGGGAGAAGAGACCCAGTACTTC
TRBV5-4	TRBJ2-3	few	.	CASSLGHFMTDTQYF	TGTGCCAGCAGCCTAGGACATTTTATGACAGATACGCAGTATTTT
TRBV20-1	TRBJ2-1	.	.	CSARSRGEGFFNEQFF	TGCAGTGCTAGATCCAGGGGAGAGGGTTTTTTTAATGAGCAGTTCTTC
TRBV5-1	TRBJ1-1	many	.	CASRRWASADTEAFF	TGCGCCAGCAGAAGATGGGCTTCGGCAGACACTGAAGCTTTCTTT
TRBV20-1	TRBJ2-5	many	.	CSAARGSETQYF	TGCAGTGCGGCCCGGGGCTCAGAGACCCAGTACTTC
TRBV4-1	TRBJ1-3	.	.	CASSQDPRAGNTIYF	TGCGCCAGCAGCCAAGATCCCAGGGCCGGAAACACCATATATTTT
TRBV14	TRBJ2-5	few	.	CASSQVGGRGGETQYF	TGTGCCAGCAGCCAAGTCGGCGGGCGGGGCGGCGAGACCCAGTACTTC
TRBV6-6	TRBJ1-2	many	.	CASSYSNQGTGYTF	TGTGCCAGCAGTTACTCGAATCAGGGGACCGGCTACACCTTC
TRBV18	TRBJ2-1	many	.	CASSQSGSQEQFF	TGTGCCAGCTCACAATCAGGGTCCCAGGAGCAGTTCTTC
TRBV7-8	TRBJ2-1	many	.	CASSGGGGPYNEQFF	TGTGCCAGCAGCGGGGGGGGGGGCCCCTACAATGAGCAGTTCTTC
TRBV7-9	TRBJ1-1	.	.	CASSSTIQNTEAFF	TGTGCCAGCAGCTCCACCATACAGAACACTGAAGCTTTCTTT
TRBV6-1	TRBJ1-2	many	.	CASSPIGPLSYGYTF	TGTGCCAGCAGTCCGATCGGGCCGCTGAGCTATGGCTACACCTTC
TRBV27	TRBJ2-5	many	.	CASSLSVSREETQYF	TGTGCCAGCAGTTTATCGGTCTCCCGGGAGGAGACCCAGTACTTC
TRBV5-1	TRBJ2-2	many	.	CASSPRLGSGELFF	TGCGCCAGCAGCCCTCGACTAGGTTCCGGGGAGCTGTTTTTT
TRBV12-5	TRBJ1-2	few	TRBD1	CASGLDRGSLYGYTF	TGTGCTAGTGGTCTAGACAGGGGGTCCCTTTATGGCTACACCTTC
TRBV3-1	TRBJ2-1	many	TRBD2	CASSYRTSGGASNEQFF	TGTGCCAGCAGCTACAGGACTAGCGGGGGGGCTAGCAATGAGCAGTTCTTC
TRBV29-1	TRBJ2-1	.	.	CSAVGPSSSYNEQFF	TGCAGCGCAGTTGGACCGTCGAGCTCCTACAATGAGCAGTTCTTC
TRBV6-1	TRBJ1-5	many	.	CASSWPGKVNQPQHF	TGTGCCAGCAGTTGGCCCGGGAAAGTCAATCAGCCCCAGCATTTT
TRBV7-6	TRBJ2-5	.	TRBD2	CASSLREGQETQYF	TGTGCCAGCAGCTTGCGGGAGGGCCAAGAGACCCAGTACTTC